This note documents a single T cell receptor (beta chain) sequence. The target antigen is unknown. This sample was included in a study of OX40 agonist ivuxolimab in advanced cancers. Overall study context: At doses from 0.01 to 10 mg/kg, patients were given intravenous ivuxolimab every 2 weeks. Hepatocellular carcinoma, melanoma, renal cell or head and neck cancer was diagnosed in the dose-escalation patients. The mean age was roughly 60 years, ranging from roughly 23 to 90, with 65% to 85% of participants male. Study results and caveats: Clonal expansion from baseline to week 6 occurred in both CD4+ and CD8+ T cells.

Germline CDR1 reads SNHLY; CDR2 reads FYNNEI. The length of the CDR3 is 15 residues. V was clipped by 6 bases and J by 4 bases, with 16 bases between them. Some clones are missing from TCRdb's copy, which holds only in-frame ones; the method was immunoSEQ multiplex PCR. The table records about 50,000 clones, about nine tenths of them present only once. The J gene is TRBJ1-3, the V gene TRBV2, with D unresolved. The sequence was collected from an adult with an advanced solid tumor such as melanoma, head and neck, liver or kidney cancer. Sequencing was performed on CD4+ or CD8+ T cells sorted from blood, taken in a trial of the OX40 agonist ivuxolimab. CDR3 loop: CASRETAKRGNTIYF. The CDR3 DNA reads as TGTGCCAGCAGAGAGACGGCGAAGCGGGGAAACACCATATATTTT.